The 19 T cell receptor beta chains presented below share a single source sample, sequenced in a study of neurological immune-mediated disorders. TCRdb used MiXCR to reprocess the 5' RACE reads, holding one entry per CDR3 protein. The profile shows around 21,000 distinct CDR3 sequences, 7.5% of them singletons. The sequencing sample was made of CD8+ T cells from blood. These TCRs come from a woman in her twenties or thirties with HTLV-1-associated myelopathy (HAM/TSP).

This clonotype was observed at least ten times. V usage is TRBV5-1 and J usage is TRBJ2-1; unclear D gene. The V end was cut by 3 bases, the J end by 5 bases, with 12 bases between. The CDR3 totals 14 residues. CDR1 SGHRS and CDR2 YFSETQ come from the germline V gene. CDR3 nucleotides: TGCGCCAGCAGCTCCCCGTTTACAGACAATGAGCAGTTCTTC. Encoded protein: CASSSPFTDNEQFF.

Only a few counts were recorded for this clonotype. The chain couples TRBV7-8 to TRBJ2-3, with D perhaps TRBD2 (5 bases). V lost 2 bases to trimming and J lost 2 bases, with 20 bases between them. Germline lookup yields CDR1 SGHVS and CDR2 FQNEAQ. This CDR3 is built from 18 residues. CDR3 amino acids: CASSLSPGGRTLTDTQYF. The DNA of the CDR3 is TGTGCCAGCAGCTTATCCCCCGGCGGGCGGACCCTCACAGATACGCAGTATTTT.

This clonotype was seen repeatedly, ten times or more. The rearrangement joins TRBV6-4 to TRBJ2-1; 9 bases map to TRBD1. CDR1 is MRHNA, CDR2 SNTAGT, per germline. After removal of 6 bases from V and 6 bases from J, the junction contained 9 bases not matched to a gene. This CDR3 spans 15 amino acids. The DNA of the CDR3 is TGTGCCAGCAGCCCTGGGACAGGGAGGGTCAATGAGCAGTTCTTC. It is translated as CASSPGTGRVNEQFF.

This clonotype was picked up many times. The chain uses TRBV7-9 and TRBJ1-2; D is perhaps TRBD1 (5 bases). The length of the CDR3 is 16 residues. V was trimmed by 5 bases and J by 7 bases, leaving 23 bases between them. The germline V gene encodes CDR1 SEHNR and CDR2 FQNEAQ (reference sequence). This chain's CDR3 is CASSLVIGTAAGGYTF. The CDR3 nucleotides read TGTGCCAGCAGCCTGGTTATCGGGACCGCGGCCGGTGGCTACACCTTC.

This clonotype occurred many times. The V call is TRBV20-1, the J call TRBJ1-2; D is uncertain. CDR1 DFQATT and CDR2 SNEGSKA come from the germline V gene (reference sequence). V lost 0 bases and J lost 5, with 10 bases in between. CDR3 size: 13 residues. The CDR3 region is CSAREDDVYGYTF. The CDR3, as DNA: TGCAGTGCTAGAGAAGACGATGTGTATGGCTACACCTTC.

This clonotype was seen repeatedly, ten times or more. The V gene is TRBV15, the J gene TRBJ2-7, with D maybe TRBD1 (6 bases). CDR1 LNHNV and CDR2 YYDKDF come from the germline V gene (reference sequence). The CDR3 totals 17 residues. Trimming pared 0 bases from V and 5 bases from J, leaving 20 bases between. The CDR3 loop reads CATSRDNKWGRTNEQYF. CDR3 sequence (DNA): TGTGCCACCAGCAGAGATAACAAGTGGGGGCGGACCAACGAGCAGTACTTC.

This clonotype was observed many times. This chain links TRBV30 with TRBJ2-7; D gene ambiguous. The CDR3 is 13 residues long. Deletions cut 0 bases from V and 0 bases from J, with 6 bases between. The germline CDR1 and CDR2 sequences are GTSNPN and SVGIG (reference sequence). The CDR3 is CAWSVGISYEQYF. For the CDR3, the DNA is TGTGCCTGGAGTGTAGGTATCTCCTACGAGCAGTACTTC.

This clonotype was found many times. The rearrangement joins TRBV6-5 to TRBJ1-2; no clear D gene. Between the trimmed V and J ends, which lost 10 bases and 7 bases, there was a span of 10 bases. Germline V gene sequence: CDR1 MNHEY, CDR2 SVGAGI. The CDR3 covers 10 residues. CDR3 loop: CATWGAGYTF. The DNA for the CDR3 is TGTGCCACCTGGGGTGCTGGCTACACCTTC.

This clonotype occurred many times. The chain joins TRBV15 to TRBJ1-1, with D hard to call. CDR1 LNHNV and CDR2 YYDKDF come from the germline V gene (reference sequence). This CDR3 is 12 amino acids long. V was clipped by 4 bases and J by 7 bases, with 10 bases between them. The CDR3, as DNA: TGTGCCACCAGCACGGGTCCCAATGAAGCTTTCTTT. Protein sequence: CATSTGPNEAFF.

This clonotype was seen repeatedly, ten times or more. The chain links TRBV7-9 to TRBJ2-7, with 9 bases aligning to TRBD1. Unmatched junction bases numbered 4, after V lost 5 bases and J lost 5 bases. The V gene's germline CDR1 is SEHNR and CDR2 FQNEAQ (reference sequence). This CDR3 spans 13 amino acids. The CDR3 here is CASSPQGADEQYF. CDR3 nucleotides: TGTGCCAGCAGCCCACAGGGGGCCGACGAGCAGTACTTC.

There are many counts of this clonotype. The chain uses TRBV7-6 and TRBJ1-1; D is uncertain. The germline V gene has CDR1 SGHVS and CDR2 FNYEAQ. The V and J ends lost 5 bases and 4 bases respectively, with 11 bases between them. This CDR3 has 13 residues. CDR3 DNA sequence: TGTGCCAGCAGCCCCTACGAGTCCACTGAAGCTTTCTTT. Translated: CASSPYESTEAFF.

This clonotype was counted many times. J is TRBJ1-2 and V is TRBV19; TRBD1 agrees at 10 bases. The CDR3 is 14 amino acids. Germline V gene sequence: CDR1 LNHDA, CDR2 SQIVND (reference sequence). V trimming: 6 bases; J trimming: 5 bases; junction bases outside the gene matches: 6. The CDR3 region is CASSRPGQGYGYTF. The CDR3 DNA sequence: TGTGCCAGTAGCCGACCGGGACAGGGGTATGGCTACACCTTC.

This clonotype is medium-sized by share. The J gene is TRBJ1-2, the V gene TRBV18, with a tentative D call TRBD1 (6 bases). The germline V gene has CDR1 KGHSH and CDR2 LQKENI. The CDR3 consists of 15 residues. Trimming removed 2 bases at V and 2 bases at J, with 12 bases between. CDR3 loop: CASSPKGHYNYGYTF. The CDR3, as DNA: TGTGCCAGCTCACCAAAGGGACACTACAACTATGGCTACACCTTC. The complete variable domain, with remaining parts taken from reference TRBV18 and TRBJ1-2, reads NAGVMQNPRHLVRRRGQEARLRCSPMKGHSHVYWYRQLPEEGLKFMVYLQKENIIDESGMPKERFSAEFPKEGPSILRIQQVVRGDSAAYFCASSPKGHYNYGYTFGSGTRLTVV.

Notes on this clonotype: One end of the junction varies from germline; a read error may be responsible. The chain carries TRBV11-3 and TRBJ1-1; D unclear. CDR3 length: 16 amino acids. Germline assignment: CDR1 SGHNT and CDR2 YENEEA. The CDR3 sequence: CASSLGTEGMNTEDFF. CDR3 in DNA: TGTGCCAGCAGCTTAGGAACAGAAGGTATGAACACTGAAGATTTCTTT. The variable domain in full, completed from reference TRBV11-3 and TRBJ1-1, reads EAGVVQSPRYKIIEKKQPVAFWCNPISGHNTLYWYLQNLGQGPELLIRYENEEAVDDSQLPKDRFSAERLKGVDSTLKIQPAELGDSAVYLCASSLGTEGMNTEDFFGQGTRLTVV.

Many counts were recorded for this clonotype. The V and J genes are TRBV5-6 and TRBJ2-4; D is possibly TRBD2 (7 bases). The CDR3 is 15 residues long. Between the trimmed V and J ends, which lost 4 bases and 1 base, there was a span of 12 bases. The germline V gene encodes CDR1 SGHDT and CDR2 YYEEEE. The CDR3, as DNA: TGTGCCAGCAGCACGGGGGGCCGGGCCAAAAACATTCAGTACTTC. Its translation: CASSTGGRAKNIQYF.

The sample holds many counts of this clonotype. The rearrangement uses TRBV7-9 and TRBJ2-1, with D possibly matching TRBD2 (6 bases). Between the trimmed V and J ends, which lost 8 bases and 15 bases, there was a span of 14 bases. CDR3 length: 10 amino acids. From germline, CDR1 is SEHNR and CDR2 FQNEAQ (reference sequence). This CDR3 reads CASSTSIPFF. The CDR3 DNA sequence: TGTGCCAGCTCGACTAGTATTCCGTTCTTC.

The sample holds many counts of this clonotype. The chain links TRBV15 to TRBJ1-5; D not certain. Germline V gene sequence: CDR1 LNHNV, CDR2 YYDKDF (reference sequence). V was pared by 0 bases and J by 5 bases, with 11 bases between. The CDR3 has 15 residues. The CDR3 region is CATSRDLGFDQPQHF. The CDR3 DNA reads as TGTGCCACCAGCAGAGATTTGGGTTTCGATCAGCCCCAGCATTTT.

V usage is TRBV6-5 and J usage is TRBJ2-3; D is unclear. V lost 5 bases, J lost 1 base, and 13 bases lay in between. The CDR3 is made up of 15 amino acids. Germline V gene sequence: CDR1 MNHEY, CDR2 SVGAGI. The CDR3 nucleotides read TGTGCCAGCAGTCCCCCTTCCGGTGGCACAGATACGCAGTATTTT. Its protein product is CASSPPSGGTDTQYF.

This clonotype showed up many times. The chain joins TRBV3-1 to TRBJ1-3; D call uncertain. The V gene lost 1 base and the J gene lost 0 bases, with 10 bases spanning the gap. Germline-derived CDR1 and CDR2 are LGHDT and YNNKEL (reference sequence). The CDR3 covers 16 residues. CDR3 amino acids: CASSQVRTYSGNTIYF. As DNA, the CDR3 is TGTGCCAGCAGCCAAGTCCGGACCTACTCTGGAAACACCATATATTTT. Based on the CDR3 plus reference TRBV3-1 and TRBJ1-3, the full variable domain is DTAVSQTPKYLVTQMGNDKSIKCEQNLGHDTMYWYKQDSKKFLKIMFSYNNKELIINETVPNRFSPKSPDKAHLNLHINSLELGDSAVYFCASSQVRTYSGNTIYFGEGSWLTVV.